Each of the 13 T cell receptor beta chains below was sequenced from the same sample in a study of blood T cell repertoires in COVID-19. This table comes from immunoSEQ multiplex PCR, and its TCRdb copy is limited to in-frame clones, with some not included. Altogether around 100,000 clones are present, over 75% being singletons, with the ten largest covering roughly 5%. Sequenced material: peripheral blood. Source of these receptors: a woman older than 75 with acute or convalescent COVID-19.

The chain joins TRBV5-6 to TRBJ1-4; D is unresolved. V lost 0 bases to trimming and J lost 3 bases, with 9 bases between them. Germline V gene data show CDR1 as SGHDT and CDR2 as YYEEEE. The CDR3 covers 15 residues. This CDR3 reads CASSLVSGANEKLFF. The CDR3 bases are TGTGCCAGCAGCTTGGTTAGCGGAGCTAATGAAAAACTGTTTTTT.

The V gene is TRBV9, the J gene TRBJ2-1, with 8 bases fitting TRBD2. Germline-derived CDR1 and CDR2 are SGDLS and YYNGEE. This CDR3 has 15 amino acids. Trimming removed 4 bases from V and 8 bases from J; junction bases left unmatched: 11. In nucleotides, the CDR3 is TGTGCCAGCAGCCCATTAGCGGGAAATAGGGATGAGCAGTTCTTC. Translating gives CASSPLAGNRDEQFF.

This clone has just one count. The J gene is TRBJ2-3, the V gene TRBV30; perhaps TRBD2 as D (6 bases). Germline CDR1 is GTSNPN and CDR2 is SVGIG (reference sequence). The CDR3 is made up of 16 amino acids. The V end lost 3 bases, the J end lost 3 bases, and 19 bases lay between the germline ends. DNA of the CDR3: TGTGCCTGGAGCTTTTTCCAGGGAGGAGGTACAGATACGCAGTATTTT. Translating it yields CAWSFFQGGGTDTQYF.

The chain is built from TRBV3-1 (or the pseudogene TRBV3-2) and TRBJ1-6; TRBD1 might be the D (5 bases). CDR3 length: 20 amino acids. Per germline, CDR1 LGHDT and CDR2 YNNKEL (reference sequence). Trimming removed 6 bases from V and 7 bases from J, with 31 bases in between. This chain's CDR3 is CASSQYRDGSRSYRNSPLHF. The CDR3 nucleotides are TGTGCCAGCAGTCAGTACCGGGACGGGAGTAGGAGCTATAGGAATTCACCCCTCCACTTT.

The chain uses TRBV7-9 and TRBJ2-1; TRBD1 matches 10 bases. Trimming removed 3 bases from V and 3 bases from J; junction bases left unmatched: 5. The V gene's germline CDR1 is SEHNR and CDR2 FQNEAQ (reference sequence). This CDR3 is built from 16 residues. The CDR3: CASSFLRDRGYNEQFF. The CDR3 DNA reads TGTGCCAGCAGCTTCCTCCGGGACAGGGGCTACAATGAGCAGTTCTTC.

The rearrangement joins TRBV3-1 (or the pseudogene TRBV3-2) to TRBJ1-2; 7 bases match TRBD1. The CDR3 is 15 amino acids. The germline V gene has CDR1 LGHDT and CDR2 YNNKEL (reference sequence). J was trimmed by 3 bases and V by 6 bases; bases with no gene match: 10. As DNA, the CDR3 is TGTGCCAGCAGAGAACAGGGGCGCAGTGACTATGGCTACACCTTC. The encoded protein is CASREQGRSDYGYTF.

The CDR3 bases are TGTGCCAGTACCATTAGACAAGCCCTTCATCAGCCCCAGCATTTT. It yields the protein CASTIRQALHQPQHF. The chain is built from TRBV19 and TRBJ1-5; D not resolved. V was trimmed by 7 bases and J by 5 bases, leaving 18 bases between them. Per the germline V gene, CDR1 is LNHDA and CDR2 is SQIVND (reference sequence). The CDR3 runs 15 residues. Drawing the rest from reference TRBV19 and TRBJ1-5, the complete variable domain is DGGITQSPKYLFRKEGQNVTLSCEQNLNHDAMYWYRQDPGQGLRLIYYSQIVNDFQKGDIAEGYSVSREKKESFPLTVTSAQKNPTAFYLCASTIRQALHQPQHFGDGTRLSIL.

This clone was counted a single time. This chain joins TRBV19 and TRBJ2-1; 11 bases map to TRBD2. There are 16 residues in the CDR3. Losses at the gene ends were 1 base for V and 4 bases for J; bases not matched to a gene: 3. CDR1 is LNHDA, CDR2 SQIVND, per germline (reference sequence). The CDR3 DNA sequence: TGTGCCAGTAGTATAGCCGGGACTAGCGGTTACAATGAGCAGTTCTTC. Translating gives CASSIAGTSGYNEQFF.

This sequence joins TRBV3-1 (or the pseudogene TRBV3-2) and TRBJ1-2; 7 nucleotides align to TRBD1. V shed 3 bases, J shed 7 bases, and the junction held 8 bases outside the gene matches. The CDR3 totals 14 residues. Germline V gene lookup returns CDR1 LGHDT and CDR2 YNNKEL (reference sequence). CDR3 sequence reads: CASSQATGASGYTF. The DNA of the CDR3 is TGTGCCAGCAGCCAGGCAACAGGGGCATCTGGCTACACCTTC.

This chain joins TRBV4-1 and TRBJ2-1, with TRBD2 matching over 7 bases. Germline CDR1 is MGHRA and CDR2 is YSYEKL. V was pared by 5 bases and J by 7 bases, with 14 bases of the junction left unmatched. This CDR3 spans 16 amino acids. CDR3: CASSSTRAGVPNEQFF. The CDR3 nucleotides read TGCGCCAGCAGCAGCACACGGGCGGGGGTGCCGAATGAGCAGTTCTTC.

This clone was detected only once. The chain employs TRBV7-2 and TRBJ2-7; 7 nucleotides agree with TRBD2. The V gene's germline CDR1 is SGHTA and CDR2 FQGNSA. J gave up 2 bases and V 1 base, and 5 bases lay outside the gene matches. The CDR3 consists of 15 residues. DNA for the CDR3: TGTGCCAGCAGCTTAGGGGCGGGAGAGGCCTACGAGCAGTACTTC. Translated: CASSLGAGEAYEQYF.

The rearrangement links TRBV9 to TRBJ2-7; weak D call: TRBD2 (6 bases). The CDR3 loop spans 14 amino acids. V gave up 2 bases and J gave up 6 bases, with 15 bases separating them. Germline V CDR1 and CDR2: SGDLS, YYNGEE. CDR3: CASSVNVAAGEQYF. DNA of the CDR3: TGTGCCAGCAGCGTGAATGTAGCGGCCGGCGAGCAGTACTTC.

This CDR3 is CASSLDRGGFTEAFF. The CDR3 DNA follows: TGTGCCAGCAGCCTCGACAGGGGGGGATTTACTGAAGCTTTCTTT. J is TRBJ1-1 and V is TRBV14, with 9 positions matching TRBD1. The CDR3 is 15 amino acids. With 4 bases clipped from V and 5 bases from J, the junction kept 8 bases outside the gene matches. CDR1 and CDR2 (germline): SGHDN, FVKESK.